This entry describes one TCR beta chain. This record comes from a study of patients and donors after allogeneic stem cell transplantation. MiXCR was run by TCRdb on the RT-PCR reads, yielding one entry per CDR3 protein. Among about 200,000 distinct CDR3 sequences listed, around 40% were seen once. Sequenced: blood, either unsorted or a sorted T cell fraction (not recorded which). The source of this sequence is a human donor who was either an allogeneic HSCT recipient or a stem cell or donor lymphocyte infusion donor (not recorded which). It is not recorded whose cells these are; they may come from a transplant donor.

DNA for the CDR3: TGTGCCAGCAGCCAATCTAGCGGGGTGAGTCACGAGCAGTACTTC. Translated, it gives CASSQSSGVSHEQYF. The chain couples TRBV3-1 to TRBJ2-7; 9 nucleotides agree with TRBD2. This CDR3 contains 15 residues. The germline CDR1 and CDR2 sequences are LGHDT and YNNKEL (reference sequence). The J segment lost 5 bases and the V segment lost 2 bases, leaving 7 bases of the junction unmatched.